This is a list of T cell receptor beta chains from one sample in a study of patients and donors after allogeneic stem cell transplantation. One entry per CDR3 protein, called by TCRdb with MiXCR from the RT-PCR reads. The sample has fewer than 500,000 distinct CDR3 sequences; around 15% are singletons. The sample taken for sequencing was blood, either unsorted or a sorted T cell fraction (not recorded which). These receptors all come from a human donor who was either an allogeneic HSCT recipient or a stem cell or donor lymphocyte infusion donor (not recorded which). It is not recorded whose cells these are; they may come from a transplant donor. Each CDR3 is given with its conserved first and last residue. The order of the fields is clone size, CDR3 length, J gene, D gene, V gene, CDR3 protein, CDR3 DNA. The D gene is left open where the match is weak. Clone sizes are given selectively: once, few, many, or a class where the clone is expanded.

size: few; length: 17; J: TRBJ2-5; D: -; V: TRBV27; CDR3: CASSSSAGLPLRETQYF; DNA: TGTGCCAGCAGTTCTTCCGCGGGACTGCCCCTTCGGGAGACCCAGTACTTC
size: -; length: 11; J: TRBJ1-2; D: -; V: TRBV7-8; CDR3: CASSLRDNSTF; DNA: TGTGCCAGCAGCTTAAGGGACAACTCCACCTTC
size: -; length: 16; J: TRBJ1-5; D: -; V: TRBV28; CDR3: CASSLCRGQRNQPQHF; DNA: TGTGCCAGCAGTTTATGCAGGGGCCAACGCAATCAGCCCCAGCATTTT
size: few; length: 13; J: TRBJ2-2; D: -; V: TRBV20-1; CDR3: CSATRDYTGELFF; DNA: TGCAGTGCTACCCGGGACTACACCGGGGAGCTGTTTTTT
size: few; length: 18; J: TRBJ2-6; D: -; V: TRBV11-1; CDR3: CASSSSATSLPGANVLTF; DNA: TGTGCCAGCAGCTCCTCCGCTACTAGCCTTCCTGGGGCCAACGTCCTGACTTTC
size: few; length: 11; J: TRBJ2-7; D: -; V: TRBV3-1; CDR3: CASSQDLEQYF; DNA: TGTGCCAGCAGCCAAGATCTCGAGCAGTACTTC
size: -; length: 15; J: TRBJ2-7; D: TRBD1; V: TRBV5-6; CDR3: CASSEAGGVAYEQYF; DNA: TGTGCCAGCAGCGAAGCAGGGGGAGTAGCCTACGAGCAGTACTTC
size: -; length: 14; J: TRBJ2-5; D: -; V: TRBV4-2; CDR3: CASSQEWAAVAQYF; DNA: TGTGCCAGCAGCCAAGAGTGGGCTGCAGTAGCCCAGTACTTC
size: -; length: 16; J: TRBJ2-7; D: TRBD2; V: TRBV5-6; CDR3: CASSPGPSGGVYEQYF; DNA: TGTGCCAGCAGCCCGGGCCCCAGCGGGGGGGTCTACGAGCAGTACTTC
size: many; length: 12; J: TRBJ2-5; D: -; V: TRBV12-3/TRBV12-4; CDR3: CASSTSFPAQYF; DNA: -
size: -; length: 16; J: TRBJ2-2; D: TRBD1; V: TRBV7-6; CDR3: CASSLGQGIFTGELFF; DNA: TGTGCCAGCAGCTTAGGACAGGGGATATTCACCGGGGAGCTGTTTTTT
size: few; length: 15; J: TRBJ1-6; D: -; V: TRBV7-9; CDR3: CASSSYSRDNSPLHF; DNA: TGTGCCAGCAGCTCATACTCACGGGATAATTCACCCCTCCACTTT